A selection of T cell receptor beta chains follows, all from one sample in a study of CD8+ T cells in alopecia areata. The repertoire was sequenced with immunoSEQ multiplex PCR; TCRdb's copy has only in-frame clones and lacks some. The profile shows some 180,000 clones, approximately 51% of them singletons. The sample here was CD8+ T cells sorted from blood, taken at approximately week 52, from a patient treated with tofacitinib. All receptors come from a human donor with alopecia areata. The CDR3 runs from the conserved cysteine through the conserved F or W. Fields, in order: CDR3 protein, CDR3 DNA, V gene, clone size, D gene, J gene. D genes are given only for firm matches. Clone sizes are given selectively: once, few, many, or a class where the clone is expanded.

CDR3: CASSPQGWYGYTF
DNA: TGTGCCAGCAGTCCACAGGGGTGGTATGGCTACACCTTC
V: TRBV27
size: NA
D: TRBD1
J: TRBJ1-2

CDR3: CASSPGQAATDTQYF
DNA: TGTGCCAGCAGCCCTGGACAGGCAGCAACAGATACGCAGTATTTT
V: TRBV6-5
size: NA
D: TRBD1
J: TRBJ2-3

CDR3: CASSLSPGTGAPMNAQHF
DNA: TGTGCCAGCAGTTTATCCCCTGGGACAGGAGCGCCCATGAATGCCCAGCATTTT
V: TRBV27
size: NA
D: TRBD1
J: TRBJ1-5

CDR3: CASSRQGAGVTEAFF
DNA: TGTGCCAGCAGTCGTCAGGGGGCGGGGGTCACTGAAGCTTTCTTT
V: TRBV2
size: NA
D: TRBD1
J: TRBJ1-1

CDR3: CASSPNTGELFF
DNA: TGTGCCAGCAGCCCGAACACCGGGGAGCTGTTTTTT
V: TRBV13
size: NA
D: NA
J: TRBJ2-2

CDR3: CASSLERTVYGYTF
DNA: TGTGCCAGCAGCTTAGAACGGACGGTTTATGGCTACACCTTC
V: TRBV7-9
size: NA
D: NA
J: TRBJ1-2

CDR3: CASSYSRDRVYEQYF
DNA: TGTGCCAGCAGCTATAGCCGGGACAGGGTCTACGAGCAGTACTTC
V: TRBV11-2
size: NA
D: TRBD1
J: TRBJ2-7

CDR3: CASSQETSGANEQFF
DNA: TGCGCCAGCAGCCAAGAAACTAGCGGGGCCAATGAGCAGTTCTTC
V: TRBV4-1
size: NA
D: TRBD2
J: TRBJ2-1

CDR3: CASHATGRRGYTF
DNA: TGTGCCAGCCACGCGACGGGGCGGAGAGGCTACACCTTC
V: TRBV6-1
size: NA
D: NA
J: TRBJ1-2

CDR3: CAWSPISRQPQHF
DNA: TGTGCCTGGAGCCCCATCAGTCGCCAGCCCCAGCATTTT
V: TRBV30
size: NA
D: NA
J: TRBJ1-5

CDR3: CASSLTPGASTDTQYF
DNA: TGTGCCAGCAGCCTAACACCCGGGGCTAGCACAGATACGCAGTATTTT
V: TRBV13
size: few
D: NA
J: TRBJ2-3

CDR3: CASSLVGSGGETQYF
DNA: TGTGCCAGCAGCTTAGTAGGTAGCGGGGGGGAGACCCAGTACTTC
V: TRBV11-1
size: NA
D: TRBD2
J: TRBJ2-5

CDR3: CASEGYQETQYF
DNA: TGTGCCAGCGAAGGGTACCAAGAGACCCAGTACTTC
V: TRBV7-9
size: NA
D: NA
J: TRBJ2-5

CDR3: CASRTGGGNQPQHF
DNA: TGTGCCAGCAGGACAGGGGGCGGGAATCAGCCCCAGCATTTT
V: TRBV27
size: few
D: TRBD1
J: TRBJ1-5

CDR3: CASSYRASGALETQYF
DNA: TGTGCCAGCAGTTACCGGGCTAGCGGGGCCCTAGAGACCCAGTACTTC
V: TRBV6-5
size: NA
D: TRBD2
J: TRBJ2-5

CDR3: CASSLLLAGEQETQYF
DNA: TGTGCCAGCAGCTTGTTGCTAGCGGGGGAGCAAGAGACCCAGTACTTC
V: TRBV5-6
size: NA
D: TRBD2
J: TRBJ2-5

CDR3: CASSNMGTEAFF
DNA: TGTGCCAGCTCTAATATGGGCACTGAAGCTTTCTTT
V: TRBV9
size: NA
D: NA
J: TRBJ1-1

CDR3: CATSAGAADTQYF
DNA: TGTGCCACCTCGGCCGGGGCTGCAGATACGCAGTATTTT
V: TRBV15
size: NA
D: NA
J: TRBJ2-3

CDR3: CASSPPRTGEGETQYF
DNA: TGTGCCAGTAGTCCCCCCCGGACAGGGGAGGGAGAGACCCAGTACTTC
V: TRBV19
size: NA
D: TRBD1
J: TRBJ2-5

CDR3: CASSAGELFF
DNA: TGCGCCAGCAGTGCCGGGGAGCTGTTTTTT
V: TRBV10-2
size: NA
D: NA
J: TRBJ2-2

CDR3: CASSLDVVTYEQYF
DNA: TGTGCCAGCAGCTTAGACGTCGTAACCTACGAGCAGTACTTC
V: TRBV7-2
size: few
D: NA
J: TRBJ2-7

CDR3: CSAGRASGPSTEAFF
DNA: TGCAGCGCCGGCCGAGCCTCGGGGCCAAGTACTGAAGCTTTCTTT
V: TRBV29-1
size: few
D: NA
J: TRBJ1-1

CDR3: CASSHASGTSYEQYF
DNA: TGCGCCAGCAGCCACGCTAGCGGGACATCCTACGAGCAGTACTTC
V: TRBV4-1
size: NA
D: TRBD2
J: TRBJ2-7

CDR3: CASSLSQGTNEKLFF
DNA: TGCGCCAGCAGCTTGTCGCAGGGAACTAATGAAAAACTGTTTTTT
V: TRBV5-1
size: NA
D: NA
J: TRBJ1-4

CDR3: CASSDIAGGRNNEQFF
DNA: TGTGCCAGCAGTGACATAGCGGGGGGGCGGAACAATGAGCAGTTCTTC
V: TRBV2
size: NA
D: TRBD2
J: TRBJ2-1

CDR3: CASSITGSSYEQYF
DNA: TGTGCCAGTAGTATAACAGGGAGCTCCTACGAGCAGTACTTC
V: TRBV19
size: NA
D: NA
J: TRBJ2-7

CDR3: CASGPLPMDGYTF
DNA: TGTGCTAGTGGCCCCCTCCCCATGGACGGCTACACCTTC
V: TRBV12-5
size: few
D: NA
J: TRBJ1-2

CDR3: CASSVGDRGTSEQFF
DNA: TGTGCCAGCAGCGTAGGGGACAGGGGCACCTCTGAGCAGTTCTTC
V: TRBV9
size: NA
D: TRBD1
J: TRBJ2-1

CDR3: CASTGTEANYGYTF
DNA: TGTGCCAGCACGGGGACGGAAGCTAACTATGGCTACACCTTC
V: TRBV6-1
size: NA
D: NA
J: TRBJ1-2

CDR3: CSVLGGTEAFF
DNA: TGCAGCGTTTTGGGGGGCACTGAAGCTTTCTTT
V: TRBV29-1
size: NA
D: NA
J: TRBJ1-1

CDR3: CSVEDFSGAARLYGYTF
DNA: TGCAGCGTTGAAGATTTTTCGGGGGCAGCGCGACTTTATGGCTACACCTTC
V: TRBV29-1
size: few
D: NA
J: TRBJ1-2

CDR3: CASSQDDVGASQHF
DNA: TGCGCCAGCAGCCAAGATGACGTTGGTGCGTCCCAGCATTTT
V: TRBV4-1
size: NA
D: NA
J: TRBJ1-5

CDR3: CSGRLNYGYTF
DNA: TGCAGCGGAAGATTAAACTATGGCTACACCTTC
V: TRBV29-1
size: NA
D: NA
J: TRBJ1-2

CDR3: CASSIRGDSYEQYF
DNA: TGTGCCAGCAGTATAAGGGGGGACAGCTACGAGCAGTACTTC
V: TRBV6-1
size: few
D: NA
J: TRBJ2-7

CDR3: CSASGGVGYTF
DNA: TGCAGTGCATCAGGAGGGGTCGGCTACACCTTC
V: TRBV20-1
size: NA
D: NA
J: TRBJ1-2

CDR3: CSADRGSNTGELFF
DNA: TGCAGCGCAGACAGGGGCTCGAACACCGGGGAGCTGTTTTTT
V: TRBV29-1
size: few
D: TRBD1
J: TRBJ2-2

CDR3: CAWSVGTASSYF
DNA: TGTGCCTGGAGTGTAGGGACAGCGTCATCCTACTTC
V: TRBV30
size: NA
D: TRBD1
J: TRBJ1-2

CDR3: CASQPYISNQPQHF
DNA: TGTGCCAGCCAACCTTACATATCTAATCAGCCCCAGCATTTT
V: TRBV27
size: NA
D: NA
J: TRBJ1-5

CDR3: CASSIGEVNGYTF
DNA: TGTGCCAGCAGCATAGGGGAAGTGAATGGCTACACCTTC
V: TRBV7-9
size: few
D: NA
J: TRBJ1-2

CDR3: CASSRGFRPYNEQFF
DNA: TGTGCCAGCAGCCGGGGCTTCCGACCCTACAATGAGCAGTTCTTC
V: TRBV6-5
size: few
D: NA
J: TRBJ2-1

CDR3: CSVATGGEQYF
DNA: TGCAGCGTCGCGACAGGGGGCGAGCAGTACTTC
V: TRBV29-1
size: NA
D: TRBD1
J: TRBJ2-7

CDR3: CASRVQGDGELFF
DNA: TGTGCCAGTAGGGTCCAGGGCGACGGGGAGCTGTTTTTT
V: TRBV2
size: NA
D: NA
J: TRBJ2-2

CDR3: CASSLAPYEQYF
DNA: TGTGCCAGCAGCCTTGCCCCCTACGAGCAGTACTTC
V: TRBV7-9
size: few
D: NA
J: TRBJ2-7

CDR3: CASSLEGSSYNEQFF
DNA: TGTGCCAGCAGCTTAGAGGGGAGCTCCTACAATGAGCAGTTCTTC
V: TRBV7-2
size: NA
D: NA
J: TRBJ2-1

CDR3: CASSQGSGGTSGTQYF
DNA: TGCGCCAGCAGCCAAGGTAGCGGGGGGACCTCAGGAACCCAGTACTTC
V: TRBV4-1
size: NA
D: TRBD2
J: TRBJ2-5

CDR3: CASSYREGPLREQYF
DNA: TGTGCCAGCAGTTACAGGGAGGGCCCGTTGAGGGAGCAGTACTTC
V: TRBV6-5
size: few
D: TRBD2
J: TRBJ2-7

CDR3: CASSSRMKNTEAFF
DNA: TGTGCCAGCAGCTCTCGGATGAAGAACACTGAAGCTTTCTTT
V: TRBV7-6
size: few
D: NA
J: TRBJ1-1

CDR3: CASSSSHREGDNEQFF
DNA: TGTGCCAGCAGCTCCTCCCACAGGGAAGGGGACAATGAGCAGTTCTTC
V: TRBV11-2
size: NA
D: NA
J: TRBJ2-1